The 25 T cell receptor beta chains below come from one sample, sequenced in a study of T cells in Graves' hyperthyroidism and ophthalmopathy. TCR beta CDR3 regions were amplified from RNA. The study used the HTBI primer set for a first-round RT-PCR of the TCR CDR3. Using its own MiXCR run on the multiplex PCR reads, TCRdb lists one record per CDR3 protein. The table records about 530,000 distinct CDR3 sequences, 17% of them present only once. Sample: blood. The receptors were sampled from a woman aged 18-29 years with Graves' ophthalmopathy.

This chain joins TRBV15 and TRBJ1-1, with 11 positions matching TRBD1. This CDR3 contains 17 residues. V shed 6 bases and J 1 base; nucleotides not matched to a gene: 10. Germline lookup yields CDR1 LNHNV and CDR2 YYDKDF (reference sequence). The CDR3 sequence is CATSDGWTGGANTEAFF. The DNA of the CDR3 is TGTGCCACCAGTGATGGGTGGACAGGGGGCGCGAACACTGAAGCTTTCTTT.

The sample holds a few counts of this clonotype. The genes are TRBV5-1 and TRBJ1-1; 7 bases align to TRBD1. Looked up from germline, CDR1 is SGHRS and CDR2 is YFSETQ. CDR3 length equals 14 residues. Trimming removed 0 bases from V and 7 bases from J; junction bases left unmatched: 6. The CDR3 DNA is TGCGCCAGCAGCTTGGCCGTGGGACAGAATGAAGCTTTCTTT. Amino acids: CASSLAVGQNEAFF.

This clonotype was seen more than once but under ten times. V is TRBV30 and J is TRBJ2-1; 11 bases agree with TRBD2. Germline-derived CDR1 and CDR2 are GTSNPN and SVGIG (reference sequence). CDR3 length: 17 amino acids. With V trimmed by 6 bases and J by 0 bases, 10 bases remained unmatched. CDR3 residues: CACLAPTSGGSYNEQFF. The CDR3 DNA follows: TGTGCCTGTCTTGCCCCAACTAGCGGGGGCTCCTACAATGAGCAGTTCTTC.

This clonotype was detected a few times. J is TRBJ2-5 and V is TRBV15, with 11 bases matching TRBD2. This CDR3 has 16 residues. Germline trimming cut 1 base from V and 1 base from J; bases unmatched to any gene: 2. Germline V lookup: CDR1 LNHNV, CDR2 YYDKDF (reference sequence). The CDR3: CATSRVLAGGQETQYF. As DNA, the CDR3 is TGTGCCACCAGCAGAGTTCTAGCGGGAGGCCAAGAGACCCAGTACTTC. The variable domain in full, with the rest retrieved from reference TRBV15 and TRBJ2-5, is DAMVIQNPRYQVTQFGKPVTLSCSQTLNHNVMYWYQQKSSQAPKLLFHYYDKDFNNEADTPDNFQSRRPNTSFCFLDIRSPGLGDTAMYLCATSRVLAGGQETQYFGPGTRLLVL.

This clonotype has a count of ten or more. CDR3: CASEVETNTGELFF. In DNA, the CDR3 is TGTGCCAGCGAGGTAGAAACGAACACCGGGGAGCTGTTTTTT. The J gene is TRBJ2-2, the V gene TRBV2; no firm D call. This CDR3 has 14 amino acids. Trimming cost V 8 bases and J 0 bases, with 10 bases left between them. CDR1 is SNHLY, CDR2 FYNNEI, per germline.

This clonotype was counted many times. This chain links TRBV6-6 with TRBJ2-7; the match to TRBD1 covers 7 bases. Germline V gives CDR1 MNHNY, CDR2 SVGAGI (reference sequence). The CDR3 length is 14 residues. The trim removed 1 base at V and 5 bases at J, leaving 5 bases unmatched. The CDR3 DNA sequence: TGTGCCAGCAGTTACTACAGGGGAAATAACGAGCAGTACTTC. It encodes CASSYYRGNNEQYF.

The CDR3 is CASSSDRENTEAFF. The CDR3 region has the DNA TGTGCCAGCAGTTCCGACAGGGAGAACACTGAAGCTTTCTTT. This sequence joins TRBV27 and TRBJ1-1; 7 nucleotides match TRBD1. Germline loops: CDR1 MNHEY, CDR2 SMNVEV (reference sequence). V was clipped by 4 bases and J by 1 base; unmatched bases: 3. CDR3 length equals 14 residues.

This clonotype turned up a few times. The chain links TRBV12-3 or TRBV12-4 to TRBJ1-2; TRBD1 might be the D (5 bases). The CDR3 loop spans 13 amino acids. V was cut by 4 bases and J by 6 bases, with 12 bases left in between. CDR3 in amino acids: CASSWDQRDGYTF. Here the CDR3 DNA reads TGTGCCAGCAGTTGGGACCAGAGGGATGGCTACACCTTC.

This clonotype appeared many times. The chain uses TRBV28 and TRBJ2-7; 11 nucleotides align to TRBD1. Germline V gives CDR1 MDHEN, CDR2 SYDVKM. V shed 10 bases, J shed 2 bases, and the junction held 16 bases outside the gene matches. The CDR3 covers 17 residues. The DNA of the CDR3 is TGTGCCACCTCCGATTTTGGGTGGGGACAGGGGGCCTACGAGCAGTACTTC. Its translation: CATSDFGWGQGAYEQYF.

There are many counts of this clonotype. The rearrangement uses TRBV20-1 and TRBJ2-3; 13 positions match TRBD2. CDR1 is DFQATT and CDR2 is SNEGSKA in the germline V gene (reference sequence). The junction had 10 bases not matched to a gene; V was cut back by 4 bases and J by 0 bases. CDR3 size: 18 residues. CDR3 residues: CSAIAGLAGAVSTDTQYF. The CDR3 DNA reads as TGCAGTGCTATCGCCGGACTAGCGGGGGCAGTTAGCACAGATACGCAGTATTTT.

This clonotype appeared many times. The chain has TRBV12-3 or TRBV12-4 and TRBJ1-1; TRBD1 is a possible D gene (6 bases). V was trimmed by 6 bases and J by 0 bases, leaving 14 bases between them. The length of the CDR3 is 15 residues. The CDR3 sequence is CASSDTGTMNTEAFF. In DNA, the CDR3 is TGTGCCAGCAGCGATACCGGGACAATGAACACTGAAGCTTTCTTT.

As regards this clonotype: The DNA is omitted, as the CDR3 cannot be located on it reliably, and the CDR3 follows TCRdb's listing. The chain joins TRBV28 to TRBJ2-7; the table's D call, TRBD1, has no DNA check behind it. The V gene's germline CDR1 is MDHEN and CDR2 SYDVKM. Both ends counted, the CDR3 spans 15 residues. CDR3 sequence: CASSFLWTGGYEQYF.

This clonotype was observed a few times. J is TRBJ1-4 and V is TRBV5-5; possible D gene TRBD1, 6 bases. The V and J ends lost 5 bases and 6 bases respectively, with 17 bases between them. The CDR3 is made up of 15 amino acids. Per the germline V gene, CDR1 is SGHKS and CDR2 is YYEKEE (reference sequence). The CDR3 sequence: CASSPWGGGDEKLFF. The CDR3 region has the DNA TGTGCCAGCAGTCCCTGGGGGGGCGGGGATGAAAAACTGTTTTTT. The full variable domain, rest sourced from reference TRBV5-5 and TRBJ1-4, is DAGVTQSPTHLIKTRGQQVTLRCSPISGHKSVSWYQQVLGQGPQFIFQYYEKEERGRGNFPDRFSARQFPNYSSELNVNALLLGDSALYLCASSPWGGGDEKLFFGSGTQLSVL.

This clonotype was observed many times. This chain connects TRBV18 to TRBJ2-7; unclear D gene. The CDR3 is made up of 12 amino acids. The V gene's germline CDR1 is KGHSH and CDR2 LQKENI. The V end was cut by 5 bases, the J end by 2 bases, with 7 bases between. The CDR3 protein is CASSSLPYEQYF. The DNA for the CDR3 is TGTGCCAGCTCATCACTACCCTACGAGCAGTACTTC.

In this sample, this clonotype turned up many times. The gene calls are TRBV7-2 and TRBJ2-3; D uncertain. The germline gives CDR1 SGHTA, CDR2 FQGNSA. CDR3 length: 14 residues. V lost 1 base, J lost 2 bases, and 7 bases lay in between. Here the CDR3 DNA reads TGTGCCAGCAGCTTAGTTGGATACACAGATACGCAGTATTTT. Protein: CASSLVGYTDTQYF.

The chain carries TRBV20-1 and TRBJ2-1, with TRBD2 matching over 8 bases. This CDR3 has 15 residues. V shed 4 bases and J 7 bases; nucleotides not matched to a gene: 12. CDR1 DFQATT and CDR2 SNEGSKA come from the germline V gene (reference sequence). The CDR3 DNA is TGCAGTGCTATAGAGGTACTAGCGGCTCCAAATGAGCAGTTCTTC. Protein product: CSAIEVLAAPNEQFF.

V is TRBV27 and J is TRBJ2-5; the match to TRBD1 covers 9 bases. The CDR3 length is 15 residues. Germline values: CDR1 MNHEY, CDR2 SMNVEV (reference sequence). With V trimmed by 6 bases and J by 3 bases, 8 bases remained unmatched. The CDR3 here is CASRNRDRVEETQYF. In DNA, the CDR3 is TGTGCCAGCAGAAACCGGGACAGGGTAGAAGAGACCCAGTACTTC.

This clonotype was recorded a few times. This chain uses TRBV27 with TRBJ2-1; possibly TRBD1 for D (5 bases). Trimming pared 3 bases from V and 5 bases from J, leaving 17 bases between. The CDR3 length is 16 residues. Germline V gene lookup returns CDR1 MNHEY and CDR2 SMNVEV (reference sequence). CDR3 amino acids: CASSLGQGEKDNEQFF. CDR3 nucleotides: TGTGCCAGCAGTTTGGGGCAGGGCGAGAAGGACAATGAGCAGTTCTTC.

The chain has TRBV20-1 and TRBJ1-5; weak D call: TRBD1 (6 bases). This CDR3 has 15 amino acids. Trimming took off 6 bases at V and 0 bases at J, with 15 bases between the two ends. Germline CDR1 is DFQATT and CDR2 is SNEGSKA (reference sequence). The CDR3 DNA reads as TGCAGTGCGGAGACAGGAACCTATAGCAATCAGCCCCAGCATTTT. Amino acids: CSAETGTYSNQPQHF.

J is TRBJ2-6 and V is TRBV11-2; 7 positions match TRBD2. The CDR3 spans 15 residues. The germline gives CDR1 SGHAT, CDR2 FQNNGV. J lost 4 bases, V lost 3 bases, and 3 bases had no gene match. CDR3 amino acids: CASSFGRSGANVLTF. The CDR3 DNA sequence: TGTGCCAGCAGCTTCGGGAGGTCCGGGGCCAACGTCCTGACTTTC.

This sequence joins TRBV5-5 and TRBJ2-7; no clear D. Germline CDR1 is SGHKS and CDR2 is YYEKEE (reference sequence). V was pared by 4 bases and J by 3 bases, with 23 bases between. This CDR3 is 17 amino acids long. CDR3 coding DNA: TGTGCCAGCAGCCCCAAACGGGCTGAAGGCCCCCTCTACGAGCAGTACTTC. It is translated as CASSPKRAEGPLYEQYF.

This clonotype was counted a few times. The V call is TRBV19, the J call TRBJ2-5, with 8 bases aligning to TRBD2. Per germline, CDR1 LNHDA and CDR2 SQIVND (reference sequence). V lost 6 bases, J lost 5 bases, and 8 bases stayed unmatched. This CDR3 contains 14 residues. The DNA for the CDR3 is TGTGCCAGTAGGAGGCGGAGCGGGAGTGAGACCCAGTACTTC. Protein sequence: CASRRRSGSETQYF. The full variable domain, with the rest looked up from reference TRBV19 and TRBJ2-5, is DGGITQSPKYLFRKEGQNVTLSCEQNLNHDAMYWYRQDPGQGLRLIYYSQIVNDFQKGDIAEGYSVSREKKESFPLTVTSAQKNPTAFYLCASRRRSGSETQYFGPGTRLLVL.

The chain couples TRBV6-1 to TRBJ1-4; possible D gene TRBD1, 6 bases. V was cut by 2 bases and J by 1 base, with 11 bases left in between. CDR1 MNHNS and CDR2 SASEGT come from the germline V gene. The CDR3 totals 16 residues. CDR3 coding DNA: TGTGCCAGCAGTGAAACACAGGACAGAACTAATGAAAAACTGTTTTTT. Residues: CASSETQDRTNEKLFF.

This clonotype showed up just a few times. This chain links TRBV7-9 with TRBJ1-4; D not resolved. Germline V CDR1 and CDR2: SEHNR, FQNEAQ (reference sequence). Trimming shortened V by 4 bases and J by 5 bases, and 11 bases separated the two germline ends. The CDR3 totals 14 residues. CDR3 bases: TGTGCCAGCAGCTGGGGTGCCTTAAATGAAAAACTGTTTTTT. It codes for CASSWGALNEKLFF.

For this clonotype: This sequence may be a read error, since a much larger clone differs from it by one base. This rearrangement joins TRBV12-3 or TRBV12-4 to TRBJ2-3, with a possible D match to TRBD2 (6 bases). The length of the CDR3 is 15 residues. V dropped 7 bases and J dropped 4 bases, with 18 bases sitting between them. The CDR3 DNA reads TGTGCCAGCACCCCTGGGGGGTCTGGGGCAGATACGCAGTATTTT. Protein sequence: CASTPGGSGADTQYF.